Below, 32 T cell receptor beta chains from the same sample are listed, as sequenced in a study of T cell clonality in common variable immunodeficiency. Libraries were prepared by immunoSEQ multiplex PCR; TCRdb keeps only in-frame clonotypes and omits some of them. The data show about 52,000 clones, with none appearing a single time. Material: peripheral blood mononuclear cells. These receptors were collected from a person between 18 and 69 years old in good health.

In its sample, this clone was seen a few times. With the read ending 3 residues before the CDR3 end, the germline J gene is used to fill in that end. Other DNA sequences in the sample encode the same CDR3. The rearrangement links TRBV19 to TRBJ1-1; 7 nucleotides agree with TRBD1. Germline V CDR1 and CDR2: LNHDA, SQIVND (reference sequence). The trim removed 6 bases at V and 6 bases at J, leaving 13 bases unmatched. There are 15 residues in the CDR3. CDR3 DNA (partial): TGTGCCAGTAGGTCCCCGACAGGGTCCTTCGCTGAA. Protein product: CASRSPTGSFAE. The full CDR3 sequence reads CASRSPTGSFAEAFF.

This clone was recorded at least ten times. The CDR3 is cut off 3 residues early in the read; its end comes from the germline J gene. The rearrangement links TRBV7-2 to TRBJ1-1; D not resolved. Germline values: CDR1 SGHTA, CDR2 FQGNSA. The CDR3 is 14 amino acids. V lost 8 bases and J 0 bases, leaving 13 bases between the germline ends. CDR3 DNA, as far as it was read: TGTGCCAGCTACCTCGTCTCTATGAACACTGAA. This encodes CASYLVSMNTE. The whole CDR3 reads CASYLVSMNTEAFF.

As for this clone: The read ends 3 residues shy of where the CDR3 ends; the end is completed using the germline J gene. This chain uses TRBV2 with TRBJ2-3; 10 bases map to TRBD2. This CDR3 is built from 14 residues. Germline lookup yields CDR1 SNHLY and CDR2 FYNNEI. The CDR3 bases that were read are TGTGCCACCCTAGCGGGGGAGGAGCAAGAGACG. Protein product: CATLAGEEQET. The whole CDR3 is CATLAGEEQETQYF.

A note on this clone: The DNA ends 3 residues before the CDR3 does, and the rest of the CDR3 is filled in from the germline J gene. The genes are TRBV7-8 and TRBJ1-6; tentative D call: TRBD1 (5 bases). Germline CDR1 and CDR2: SGHVS and FQNEAQ. Deletions cut 5 bases from V and 6 bases from J, with 17 bases between. The CDR3 runs 16 residues. CDR3 bases read: TGTGCCAGCAGCGGTAGTAGGGACTTGCTTAATTCACCC. This gives the protein CASSGSRDLLNSP. The CDR3 in its entirety is CASSGSRDLLNSPLHF.

At least ten counts were recorded for this clone. The sequenced CDR3 bases are TGTGCCAGCAGCATCTCCGGGACAGAGAATGAAAAA. Translating gives CASSISGTENEK. The entire CDR3 is CASSISGTENEKLFF. The chain has TRBV7-2 and TRBJ1-4; 7 bases map to TRBD1. The sequenced fragment ends 3 residues before the CDR3 boundary, so the rest is inferred from the germline J gene. Per the germline V gene, CDR1 is SGHTA and CDR2 is FQGNSA. The CDR3 extends over 15 amino acids. Trimming cost V 5 bases and J 5 bases; bases outside gene matches: 8.

This clone was counted many times. Read data end 3 residues before the CDR3 end; the end is taken from the germline J gene. The chain has TRBV18 and TRBJ2-1; TRBD2 aligns across 8 bases. In germline, CDR1 is KGHSH, CDR2 LQKENI. V shed 4 bases, J shed 2 bases, and the junction held 13 bases outside the gene matches. The CDR3 totals 18 residues. CDR3 DNA, as far as it was read: TGTGCCAGCTCACGAATCGGCAGCGGGAGTTGGCCCTACAATGAG. This codes for CASSRIGSGSWPYNE. The full CDR3 protein reads CASSRIGSGSWPYNEQFF.

This clone occurred many times. Coverage ceases 3 residues before the CDR3 finishes, and the germline J gene fills in the end. The genes are TRBV18 and TRBJ2-6; 12 bases align to TRBD1. The germline V gene has CDR1 KGHSH and CDR2 LQKENI. The CDR3 contains 18 residues. V shed 0 bases, J shed 1 base, and the junction held 1 base outside the gene matches. CDR3 DNA (partial): TGTGCCAGCTCACCACCGGGACAGGGGGCTTCTGGGGCCAACGTC. Residues: CASSPPGQGASGANV. The entire CDR3 is CASSPPGQGASGANVLTF. The complete variable domain, with remaining parts taken from reference TRBV18 and TRBJ2-6, reads NAGVMQNPRHLVRRRGQEARLRCSPMKGHSHVYWYRQLPEEGLKFMVYLQKENIIDESGMPKERFSAEFPKEGPSILRIQQVVRGDSAAYFCASSPPGQGASGANVLTFGAGSRLTVL.

About this clone: The sequence runs out 3 residues before the end of the CDR3; the remainder is reconstructed from the germline J gene. V and J are TRBV11-2 and TRBJ1-5; D is unclear. Per the germline V gene, CDR1 is SGHAT and CDR2 is FQNNGV. The CDR3 is made up of 14 amino acids. V lost 1 base and J 3 bases, leaving 7 bases between the germline ends. CDR3 bases read: TGTGCCAGCAGCTTAGGGCAGTACAATCAGCCC. Encoded protein: CASSLGQYNQP. The whole CDR3 sequence is CASSLGQYNQPQHF.

This clone was observed at least ten times. Read sequence stops 3 residues before the CDR3 end, and the germline J gene provides the missing end. The chain employs TRBV19 and TRBJ2-2; 8 bases match TRBD2. The CDR3 has 17 amino acids. Trimming cost V 6 bases and J 2 bases; bases outside gene matches: 11. Germline V CDR1 and CDR2: LNHDA, SQIVND (reference sequence). The CDR3 sequence is CASSWNGGALNTGELFF. The CDR3 DNA, read in part, is TGTGCCAGTAGCTGGAACGGGGGGGCCCTTAACACCGGGGAG.

The sample holds many counts of this clone. The read comes to an end 3 residues before the CDR3 does, leaving the germline J gene to fill in the end. This chain joins TRBV15 and TRBJ2-1, with 9 bases fitting TRBD2. The CDR3 extends over 15 amino acids. V lost 7 bases, J lost 5 bases, and 9 bases stayed unmatched. Per germline, CDR1 LNHNV and CDR2 YYDKDF (reference sequence). The CDR3 sequence is CATKGSSGINNEQFF. CDR3 DNA (partial): TGTGCCACCAAGGGCTCTAGCGGGATTAACAATGAG.

Only a few counts were recorded for this clone. The read halts 3 residues ahead of the CDR3 end, with the missing end drawn from the germline J gene. The genes are TRBV23-1 and TRBJ1-1; 7 nucleotides agree with TRBD1. TRBV23-1 is sorted into the ORF group, with uncertain function. The CDR3 is 11 amino acids. The sequenced part of the CDR3 DNA is TGCGCCCGACTTCGGGACAGCGAA. Translated: CARLRDSE. The full CDR3 sequence reads CARLRDSEAFF.

There are many counts of this clone. The CDR3 DNA, read in part, is TGCGCCAGCAGAGAACAGGGGCGCTCAGATACG. It encodes CASREQGRSDT. The complete CDR3 sequence is CASREQGRSDTQYF. J is TRBJ2-3 and V is TRBV5-1; 7 bases map to TRBD1. The sequenced fragment ends 3 residues before the CDR3 boundary, so the rest is inferred from the germline J gene. The V gene end was trimmed by 5 bases and the J gene end by 4 bases; junction bases not matched to a gene: 7. This CDR3 region has 14 residues. Germline loops: CDR1 SGHRS, CDR2 YFSETQ.

This clone was detected many times. The missing CDR3 end, 3 residues past where the read stops, is filled in from the germline J gene. The J gene is TRBJ2-7, the V gene TRBV4-1; possibly TRBD2 for D (6 bases). Germline V gene data show CDR1 as MGHRA and CDR2 as YSYEKL. The length of the CDR3 is 15 residues. V was trimmed by 4 bases and J by 6 bases, leaving 19 bases between them. CDR3 region: CASSLLGGSSSEQYF. CDR3 DNA (partial): TGCGCCAGCAGCCTTTTGGGGGGTAGCTCCAGCGAG.

This clone was picked up many times. The CDR3 end lies 3 residues beyond the end of the read and is filled in from the germline J gene. J is TRBJ2-3 and V is TRBV4-1; tentatively, D is TRBD2 (5 bases). The CDR3 contains 16 residues. Trimming pared 0 bases from V and 0 bases from J, leaving 10 bases between. Germline V gives CDR1 MGHRA, CDR2 YSYEKL. The CDR3 region is CASSQDYEGSTDTQYF. The CDR3 DNA, read in part, is TGCGCCAGCAGCCAAGATTATGAGGGCAGCACAGATACG.

Many counts were recorded for this clone. The read ends 3 residues before the CDR3 terminus; that terminus is restored from the germline J gene. This chain connects TRBV4-1 to TRBJ2-5; 10 bases agree with TRBD1. The germline V gene encodes CDR1 MGHRA and CDR2 YSYEKL. The ends lost 4 bases at V and 4 bases at J; junction bases unmatched: 3. The CDR3 is 14 residues long. The CDR3 sequence: CASSRTGGGETQYF. The sequenced part of the CDR3 DNA is TGCGCCAGCAGCCGGACAGGGGGTGGAGAGACC.

To note about this clone: The CDR3 is cut off 3 residues early in the read; its end comes from the germline J gene. The chain couples TRBV19 to TRBJ1-1, with 8 nucleotides matching TRBD1. Germline V CDR1 and CDR2: LNHDA, SQIVND (reference sequence). Trimming at V came to 7 bases and at J to 7 bases, leaving 5 bases not matched to a gene. This CDR3 has 12 residues. CDR3 protein: CASTGQGFEAFF. The DNA read from the CDR3 is TGTGCCAGTACCGGACAGGGATTTGAA.

This clone was observed many times. From the germline J gene comes the end of the CDR3, since the read stops 3 residues before it. The rearrangement joins TRBV20-1 to TRBJ2-2, with TRBD2 identical over 11 bases. Germline assignment: CDR1 DFQATT and CDR2 SNEGSKA (reference sequence). The V and J ends lost 1 base and 4 bases, in that order; junction bases with no gene match: 5. The CDR3 is 16 residues long. Incomplete CDR3 DNA: TGCAGTGCTAGAGTAGCGGGGGGGCGGAGCACCGGGGAG. Protein product: CSARVAGGRSTGE. In full, the CDR3 is CSARVAGGRSTGELFF.

This clone was recorded at least ten times. The read gets to within 3 residues of the CDR3 end, and the germline J gene fills in the rest. V and J are TRBV7-2 and TRBJ2-3, with 7 bases identical to TRBD1. This CDR3 is built from 15 residues. Germline assignment: CDR1 SGHTA and CDR2 FQGNSA. V lost 3 bases to trimming and J lost 2 bases; unmatched junction nucleotides: 5. CDR3 DNA (partial): TGTGCCAGCAGCTTCTCGGGACAGCCCACAGATACG. Translating it yields CASSFSGQPTDT. The CDR3, in full, reads CASSFSGQPTDTQYF.

Many counts were recorded for this clone. The CDR3 end is not reached by the read, which stops 3 residues before it; the germline J gene fills it in. The rearrangement links TRBV10-3 to TRBJ1-4; possible D gene TRBD1, 5 bases. The CDR3 loop spans 13 amino acids. CDR1 ENHRY and CDR2 SYGVKD come from the germline V gene. The CDR3 bases that were read are TGTGCCATCGAGGGCTCTGGGGCCAACGTA. This encodes CAIEGSGANV. The whole CDR3 reads CAIEGSGANVLFF.

This clone was observed many times. With the read ending 3 residues before the CDR3 end, the germline J gene is used to fill in that end. The chain uses TRBV20-1 and TRBJ2-2, with a possible D match to TRBD1 (6 bases). The CDR3 length is 17 residues. V dropped 0 bases and J dropped 3 bases, with 17 bases sitting between them. Germline V gene sequence: CDR1 DFQATT, CDR2 SNEGSKA (reference sequence). CDR3 DNA (partial): TGCAGTGCTAGAGATACCTCAGGGGTAGAGTACACCGGGGAG. Translated, it gives CSARDTSGVEYTGE. The CDR3, in full, reads CSARDTSGVEYTGELFF.

The sample holds many counts of this clone. The CDR3 extends 3 residues past the end of the read, so its final part is completed from the germline J gene. This sequence joins TRBV20-1 and TRBJ2-5; 7 bases align to TRBD1. Germline CDR1 and CDR2: DFQATT and SNEGSKA (reference sequence). There are 13 residues in the CDR3. The J segment lost 4 bases and the V segment lost 4 bases, leaving 6 bases of the junction unmatched. CDR3 sequence: CSATWTGRETQYF. CDR3 DNA (partial): TGCAGTGCTACCTGGACAGGTCGAGAGACC.

This clone was found many times. The CDR3 end is not reached by the read, which stops 3 residues before it; the germline J gene fills it in. The V call is TRBV5-1, the J call TRBJ1-2, with TRBD1 matching 8 bases. CDR1 and CDR2 from the germline V gene are SGHRS and YFSETQ. V trimming: 2 bases; J trimming: 6 bases; junction bases outside the gene matches: 3. The CDR3 is 13 residues long. The CDR3 region is CASSFQGADGYTF. CDR3 DNA (partial): TGCGCCAGCAGCTTTCAGGGGGCGGATGGC. Looking up the rest from reference TRBV5-1 and TRBJ1-2 gives the full variable domain: KAGVTQTPRYLIKTRGQQVTLSCSPISGHRSVSWYQQTPGQGLQFLFEYFSETQRNKGNFPGRFSGRQFSNSRSEMNVSTLELGDSALYLCASSFQGADGYTFGSGTRLTVV.

This clone was counted a few times. The CDR3 end lies 3 residues beyond the end of the read and is filled in from the germline J gene. The gene calls are TRBV7-8 and TRBJ1-5, with TRBD1 matching 10 bases. CDR3 length: 17 amino acids. V trimming: 5 bases; J trimming: 5 bases; junction bases outside the gene matches: 12. The germline V gene encodes CDR1 SGHVS and CDR2 FQNEAQ. The sequenced part of the CDR3 DNA is TGTGCCAGCAGCCAACGACCGGACAGGGGGACTTATCAGCCC. Encoded protein: CASSQRPDRGTYQP. The whole CDR3 sequence is CASSQRPDRGTYQPQHF.

This clone occurred many times. The CDR3 end is not reached by the read, which stops 3 residues before it; the germline J gene fills it in. The chain links TRBV18 to TRBJ1-4, with 7 bases aligning to TRBD1. V shed 3 bases and J 4 bases; nucleotides not matched to a gene: 14. The CDR3 runs to 18 residues. The germline CDR1 and CDR2 sequences are KGHSH and LQKENI. CDR3 protein: CASSPSFGTEGNNEKLFF. The part of the CDR3 DNA that was read is TGTGCCAGCTCACCTTCCTTTGGGACAGAGGGGAATAATGAAAAA.

This clone has a count of ten or more. The read falls 3 residues short of the CDR3 end, and the missing part is taken from the germline J gene. V gene TRBV13 combines with J gene TRBJ2-1; 8 nucleotides line up with TRBD1. This CDR3 is built from 15 residues. Germline lookup yields CDR1 PRHDT and CDR2 FYEKMQ (reference sequence). V lost 4 bases, J lost 9 bases, and 11 bases stayed unmatched. The CDR3 loop is CASSSSVQGVSEQFF. The CDR3 bases that were read are TGTGCCAGCAGCTCGTCGGTACAGGGGGTAAGTGAG. Based on the CDR3 plus reference TRBV13 and TRBJ2-1, the full variable domain is AAGVIQSPRHLIKEKRETATLKCYPIPRHDTVYWYQQGPGQDPQFLISFYEKMQSDKGSIPDRFSAQQFSDYHSELNMSSLELGDSALYFCASSSSVQGVSEQFFGPGTRLTVL.

A word on this clone: The CDR3 goes on 3 residues after the read ends, and that part is filled in from the germline J gene. The chain carries TRBV30 and TRBJ1-5; no clear D. Germline CDR1 and CDR2: GTSNPN and SVGIG (reference sequence). The CDR3 is made up of 13 amino acids. Trimming removed 3 bases from V and 5 bases from J, with 11 bases in between. CDR3 DNA (partial): TGTGCCTGGAGAGACCAGGCATATCAGCCC. This gives the protein CAWRDQAYQP. Given in full, the CDR3 is CAWRDQAYQPQHF. Supplemented by reference TRBV30 and TRBJ1-5, the full variable domain reads SQTIHQWPATLVQPVGSPLSLECTVEGTSNPNLYWYRQAAGRGLQLLFYSVGIGQISSEVPQNLSASRPQDRQFILSSKKLLLSDSGFYLCAWRDQAYQPQHFGDGTRLSIL.

The CDR3 bases that were read are TGCGCCAGCAGCCCGACTAGCGGTACAACCGGGGAG. It translates to CASSPTSGTTGE. The whole CDR3 reads CASSPTSGTTGELFF. This chain joins TRBV5-1 and TRBJ2-2; 9 nucleotides agree with TRBD2. The read terminates 3 residues before the CDR3 end, so the remaining end is supplied by the germline J gene. Looked up from germline, CDR1 is SGHRS and CDR2 is YFSETQ. The CDR3 is 15 residues long. J was trimmed by 5 bases and V by 4 bases; bases with no gene match: 6.

This clone was observed at least ten times. The sequence runs out 3 residues before the end of the CDR3; the remainder is reconstructed from the germline J gene. The rearrangement uses TRBV18 and TRBJ2-6; the D gene is possibly TRBD1 (5 bases). Germline V gene sequence: CDR1 KGHSH, CDR2 LQKENI. Trimming removed 3 bases at V and 2 bases at J, with 8 bases between. The CDR3 length is 15 residues. CDR3 DNA (partial): TGTGCCAGCTCACCGCAGGGTACTGGGGCCAACGTC. It specifies CASSPQGTGANV. The full CDR3 reads CASSPQGTGANVLTF.

Many counts were recorded for this clone. The read ends 3 residues early relative to the CDR3; the germline J gene fills the gap. The chain links TRBV2 to TRBJ2-7; the D is unclear. Germline V gene lookup returns CDR1 SNHLY and CDR2 FYNNEI. V was shortened by 5 bases and J by 0 bases, with 17 bases between the two germline ends. The CDR3 spans 16 residues. CDR3 in amino acids: CASSNFWAGSSYEQYF. CDR3 bases read: TGTGCCAGCAGTAACTTTTGGGCCGGTAGCTCCTACGAG. Drawing the rest from reference TRBV2 and TRBJ2-7, the complete variable domain is EPEVTQTPSHQVTQMGQEVILRCVPISNHLYFYWYRQILGQKVEFLVSFYNNEISEKSEIFDDQFSVERPDGSNFTLKIRSTKLEDSAMYFCASSNFWAGSSYEQYFGPGTRLTVT.

Ten or more counts support this clone. With the read ending 3 residues before the CDR3 end, the germline J gene is used to fill in that end. The chain employs TRBV5-1 and TRBJ2-1, with 9 nucleotides matching TRBD1. Germline V gene sequence: CDR1 SGHRS, CDR2 YFSETQ. The CDR3 is 15 amino acids. The trim removed 0 bases at V and 8 bases at J, leaving 6 bases unmatched. The CDR3 protein is CASSLDRGRVDEQFF. The part of the CDR3 DNA that was read is TGCGCCAGCAGCTTGGACAGGGGGCGCGTGGATGAG.

Many counts were recorded for this clone. The read comes to an end 3 residues before the CDR3 does, leaving the germline J gene to fill in the end. This chain uses TRBV19 with TRBJ2-3, with TRBD1 identical over 8 bases. V was clipped by 3 bases and J by 6 bases; unmatched bases: 11. This CDR3 has 16 amino acids. The germline gives CDR1 LNHDA, CDR2 SQIVND (reference sequence). CDR3 bases read: TGTGCCAGTAGTATCGTGTGGCAGGGGGCGGGTGATACG. Its protein product is CASSIVWQGAGDT. The full CDR3 reads CASSIVWQGAGDTQYF.

A note on this clone: The observed sequence ends 3 residues before the CDR3 terminus, with the missing tail filled in from the germline J gene. This chain joins TRBV30 and TRBJ1-2, with D maybe TRBD1 (6 bases). Germline-derived CDR1 and CDR2 are GTSNPN and SVGIG (reference sequence). There are 11 residues in the CDR3. The sequenced CDR3 bases are TGTGCCTGGAAAGAGGGGGATACC. Translating it yields CAWKEGDT. The whole CDR3 reads CAWKEGDTYTF.